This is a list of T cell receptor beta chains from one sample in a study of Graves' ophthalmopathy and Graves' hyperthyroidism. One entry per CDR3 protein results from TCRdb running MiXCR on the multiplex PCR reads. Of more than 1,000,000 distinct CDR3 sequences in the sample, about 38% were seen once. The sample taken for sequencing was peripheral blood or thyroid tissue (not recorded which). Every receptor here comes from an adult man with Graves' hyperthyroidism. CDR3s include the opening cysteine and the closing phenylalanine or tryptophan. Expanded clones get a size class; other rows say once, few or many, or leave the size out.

CDR3 protein: CASSLSTALRTQYF; clone size: many; J gene: TRBJ2-5; V gene: TRBV7-8; CDR3 length: 14
CDR3 protein: CASSLTRDGYEQYF; clone size: .; J gene: TRBJ2-7; V gene: TRBV9; CDR3 length: 14
CDR3 protein: CASSHGTSGSRTYEQYF; clone size: .; J gene: TRBJ2-7; V gene: TRBV5-1; CDR3 length: 17
CDR3 protein: CAISEETGGHYGYTF; clone size: .; J gene: TRBJ1-2; V gene: TRBV10-3; CDR3 length: 15
CDR3 protein: CASSWTVRHEQYF; clone size: .; J gene: TRBJ2-7; V gene: TRBV7-2; CDR3 length: 13
CDR3 protein: CSGKNYFAEQYF; clone size: many; J gene: TRBJ2-7; V gene: TRBV29-1; CDR3 length: 12
CDR3 protein: CSARTGTGGGSPLHF; clone size: many; J gene: TRBJ1-6; V gene: TRBV20-1; CDR3 length: 15
CDR3 protein: CASSQGQGVSYEQYF; clone size: many; J gene: TRBJ2-7; V gene: TRBV7-6; CDR3 length: 15
CDR3 protein: CSVEEAGRMGGGYTF; clone size: many; J gene: TRBJ1-2; V gene: TRBV29-1; CDR3 length: 15
CDR3 protein: CASSAKGAKNYGYTF; clone size: .; J gene: TRBJ1-2; V gene: TRBV9; CDR3 length: 15
CDR3 protein: CASGQDQAYQETQYF; clone size: .; J gene: TRBJ2-5; V gene: TRBV4-1; CDR3 length: 15
CDR3 protein: CASSEQGRTEAFF; clone size: many; J gene: TRBJ1-1; V gene: TRBV10-1; CDR3 length: 13
CDR3 protein: CASSHGQGSQPQHF; clone size: many; J gene: TRBJ1-5; V gene: TRBV7-9; CDR3 length: 14
CDR3 protein: CASSLVLGQPQHF; clone size: many; J gene: TRBJ1-5; V gene: TRBV5-1; CDR3 length: 13
CDR3 protein: CSAREERTQYF; clone size: .; J gene: TRBJ2-5; V gene: TRBV20-1; CDR3 length: 11
CDR3 protein: CASSLATPQTGELFF; clone size: .; J gene: TRBJ2-2; V gene: TRBV7-8; CDR3 length: 15
CDR3 protein: CASRSGTGSGYGYTF; clone size: .; J gene: TRBJ1-2; V gene: TRBV7-2; CDR3 length: 15
CDR3 protein: CASSGMGVVAVGETQYF; clone size: .; J gene: TRBJ2-5; V gene: TRBV7-9; CDR3 length: 17
CDR3 protein: CASSLEASGAYEQYF; clone size: many; J gene: TRBJ2-7; V gene: TRBV7-9; CDR3 length: 15
CDR3 protein: CSAMGQQYYGYTF; clone size: few; J gene: TRBJ1-2; V gene: TRBV20-1; CDR3 length: 13
CDR3 protein: CASSTEAEEKLFF; clone size: many; J gene: TRBJ1-4; V gene: TRBV9; CDR3 length: 13
CDR3 protein: CSVEPIRVYEQYF; clone size: .; J gene: TRBJ2-7; V gene: TRBV29-1; CDR3 length: 13
CDR3 protein: CASSSRPGTSGGGYEQYF; clone size: few; J gene: TRBJ2-7; V gene: TRBV7-2; CDR3 length: 18
CDR3 protein: CASNPGRDRGGYTF; clone size: .; J gene: TRBJ1-2; V gene: TRBV5-1; CDR3 length: 14
CDR3 protein: CASSARLVYEQYF; clone size: few; J gene: TRBJ2-7; V gene: TRBV7-9; CDR3 length: 13
CDR3 protein: CASRTVRDRNYEQYF; clone size: many; J gene: TRBJ2-7; V gene: TRBV6-2/TRBV6-3; CDR3 length: 15
CDR3 protein: CASSFQRDRGPETQYF; clone size: .; J gene: TRBJ2-5; V gene: TRBV7-9; CDR3 length: 16
CDR3 protein: CASSSYTGSEKLFF; clone size: many; J gene: TRBJ1-4; V gene: TRBV13; CDR3 length: 14